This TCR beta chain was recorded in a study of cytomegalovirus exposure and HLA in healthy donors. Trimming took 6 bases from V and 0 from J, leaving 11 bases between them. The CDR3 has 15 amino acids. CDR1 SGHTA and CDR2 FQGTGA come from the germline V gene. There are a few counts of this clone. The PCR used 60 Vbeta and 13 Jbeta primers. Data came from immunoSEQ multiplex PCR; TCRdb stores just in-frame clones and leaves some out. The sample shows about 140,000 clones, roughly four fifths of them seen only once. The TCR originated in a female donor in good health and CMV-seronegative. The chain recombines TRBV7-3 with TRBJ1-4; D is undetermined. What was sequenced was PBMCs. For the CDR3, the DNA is TGTGCCAGCAGTCCTACGGGTGCAACTAATGAAAAACTGTTTTTT. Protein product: CASSPTGATNEKLFF.